This TCR beta chain was sequenced for a study of blood T cells in healthy people across ages. Sample-barcoded 5' priming and a J-beta primer mix drove a second PCR of roughly 6 to 12 cycles. Every molecule of cDNA carried a tag from a template-switch adaptor with 12 random nucleotides. TCRdb reprocessed the 5' RACE reads via MiXCR and lists one record per CDR3 protein. The sample contains approximately 780,000 distinct CDR3 sequences, around a quarter of which appear only once. Every sample yielded at least 6.5 million isolated PBMCs. This same sample was also taken into another study, of T cells of mothers and their children. From that study: The authors added sample barcodes and 2-4 random nucleotides using the M1S primer of the second PCR. Each child contributed 2.5 million to 3.5 million TCR beta CDR3 reads, while each mother contributed over 8 million.

The sequencing sample was made of blood. The receptor comes from a boy between 5 and 17 years old in good health.

The CDR3 sequence: CSARERTGVPDTQYF. The CDR3, as DNA: TGCAGTGCTAGAGAAAGGACGGGAGTGCCAGATACGCAGTATTTT. The V call is TRBV20-1, the J call TRBJ2-3; D is possibly TRBD2 (6 bases). Trimming removed 0 bases at V and 4 bases at J, with 14 bases between. Germline V gene lookup returns CDR1 DFQATT and CDR2 SNEGSKA (reference sequence). The CDR3 extends over 15 amino acids.